This T cell receptor beta chain was observed in a study of blood T cells in healthy people across ages. CDR3 size: 15 residues. Germline CDR1 SNHLY, CDR2 FYNNEI. With 4 bases removed from V and 0 bases from J, the gap between germline ends came to 9 bases. For the second PCR, which ran for about 7 to 11 cycles, a sample-barcoded 5' primer and a J-beta primer mix were used. TCRdb passed the 5' RACE reads through MiXCR, listing each CDR3 protein once. The sample holds hundreds of thousands of distinct CDR3 sequences, 25% to 35% seen once. The same specimen was also included in a second study, on T cells of mothers and their children. From that report: The study recruited a few healthy Caucasian mothers and their six children as donors.

The chain employs TRBV2 and TRBJ1-4; D gene uncertain. The sequenced material came from blood. The TCR comes from a boy aged 2 to 9 in good health. CDR3: CASSAGRATNEKLFF. The CDR3 nucleotides read TGTGCCAGCAGTGCAGGCAGAGCAACTAATGAAAAACTGTTTTTT.